These 10 T cell receptor beta chains share one sample of origin, sequenced in a study of blood T cells in healthy people across ages. The use of a sample-barcoded 5' primer and a J-beta primer mix characterized a second PCR of roughly 7 to 11 cycles. TCRdb re-called the 5' RACE reads through MiXCR, storing one row per CDR3 protein. The repertoire holds about 780,000 distinct CDR3 sequences, with roughly 60% as singletons. The sequenced material came from blood. The origin of the receptors is a man younger than 40 in good health.

This clonotype has more than one count but fewer than ten. The rearrangement joins TRBV9 to TRBJ2-1, with 7 bases that match TRBD2. J was trimmed by 4 bases and V by 3 bases; bases with no gene match: 7. The length of the CDR3 is 15 residues. Germline V CDR1 and CDR2: SGDLS, YYNGEE. This CDR3 reads CASSALPSGYNEQFF. CDR3 sequence (DNA): TGTGCCAGCAGCGCTCTGCCTAGCGGTTACAATGAGCAGTTCTTC.

This rearrangement joins TRBV20-1 to TRBJ2-1, with a tentative D call TRBD2 (5 bases). Trimming left V 8 bases short and J 9 bases short, with 26 bases between. The CDR3 length is 15 residues. Germline CDR1 and CDR2: DFQATT and SNEGSKA (reference sequence). The CDR3 loop is CSCPPGYPKPAEQFF. The DNA of the CDR3 is TGCAGTTGCCCTCCGGGATACCCTAAGCCAGCTGAGCAGTTCTTC.

This clonotype was seen just once. The V call is TRBV6-5, the J call TRBJ2-4; tentative D call: TRBD1 (5 bases). The closer fit of TRBJ2-7 to the DNA end suggests the J call may be wrong. The germline V gene has CDR1 MNHEY and CDR2 SVGAGI. The CDR3 runs to 14 residues. The CDR3 DNA follows: TGTGCCAGCGCGATGGGGCCCCTCGCCTACGAGCAGTACTTC. Translation gives CASAMGPLAYEQYF.

This sequence joins TRBV12-3 or TRBV12-4 and TRBJ2-3; possibly TRBD2 for D (5 bases). Trimming took 5 bases from V and 11 from J, leaving 17 bases between them. The length of the CDR3 is 13 residues. In DNA, the CDR3 is TGTGCCAGCAGTATTGGGAGCGACCGAGGGCAGTATTTT. Its translation is CASSIGSDRGQYF.

Of note for this clonotype: The DNA is left out, because the CDR3 cannot be placed on it with certainty; the CDR3 is given as TCRdb lists it. This chain connects TRBV7-5 to TRBJ2-5; the DNA was not used to check the table's D call, TRBD2. TRBV7-5 is shown as a pseudogene. The CDR3 is 17 amino acids in total, end residues counted. CDR3 in amino acids: CISVPEASGPGDGEQYF.

The chain has TRBV6-6 and TRBJ2-3; a possible D gene is TRBD2 (6 bases). V lost 5 bases, J lost 5 bases, and 14 bases lay in between. The CDR3 is 14 amino acids. Germline CDR1 MNHNY, CDR2 SVGAGI (reference sequence). The CDR3 is CASSPREVKDTQYF. CDR3 in DNA: TGTGCCAGCAGTCCCAGGGAGGTTAAAGATACGCAGTATTTT.

V usage is TRBV29-1 and J usage is TRBJ2-1; weak D call: TRBD2 (7 bases). Between the trimmed V and J ends, which lost 7 bases and 9 bases, there was a span of 22 bases. The CDR3 length is 14 residues. Per germline, CDR1 SQVTM and CDR2 ANQGSEA. The CDR3 DNA reads TGCAGCGCCTGGGGTGCGGGGGCGCCTGGTGAGCAGTTCTTC. Protein product: CSAWGAGAPGEQFF.

This chain uses TRBV5-1 with TRBJ1-2; 11 nucleotides agree with TRBD1. The CDR3 has 14 amino acids. With 7 bases clipped from V and 2 bases from J, the junction kept 4 bases outside the gene matches. Germline V lookup: CDR1 SGHRS, CDR2 YFSETQ. In DNA, the CDR3 is TGCGCCAGCGGGGACAGGGGGAGAAACTATGGCTACACCTTC. Translated, it gives CASGDRGRNYGYTF.

The rearrangement uses TRBV20-1 and TRBJ2-7; 7 bases are a match to TRBD1. The CDR3 length is 15 residues. Germline values: CDR1 DFQATT, CDR2 SNEGSKA (reference sequence). Trimming cost V 1 base and J 3 bases; bases outside gene matches: 9. In nucleotides, the CDR3 is TGCAGTGCTAGAGGAGAGGGGGCGTTCATCTACGAGCAGTACTTC. It is translated as CSARGEGAFIYEQYF.

The genes are TRBV28 and TRBJ2-7; 10 bases line up with TRBD1. The DNA end favors TRBJ2-5, so the J call may be wrong. The CDR3 extends over 14 amino acids. CDR1 MDHEN and CDR2 SYDVKM come from the germline V gene. The CDR3 protein is CASSRTGGTETQYF. Here the CDR3 DNA reads TGTGCCAGCAGTAGGACAGGGGGTACAGAGACCCAGTACTTC.